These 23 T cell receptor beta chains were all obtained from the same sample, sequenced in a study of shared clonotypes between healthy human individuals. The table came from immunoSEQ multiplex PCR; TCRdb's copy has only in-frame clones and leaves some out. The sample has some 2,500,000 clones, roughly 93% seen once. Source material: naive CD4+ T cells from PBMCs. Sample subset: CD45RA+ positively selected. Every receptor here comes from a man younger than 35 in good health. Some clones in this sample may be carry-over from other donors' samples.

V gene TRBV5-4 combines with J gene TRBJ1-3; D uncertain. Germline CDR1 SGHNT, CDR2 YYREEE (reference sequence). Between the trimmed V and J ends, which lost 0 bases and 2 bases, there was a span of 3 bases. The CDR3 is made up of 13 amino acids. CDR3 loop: CASSLDPGNTIYF. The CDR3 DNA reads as TGTGCCAGCAGCTTGGACCCTGGAAACACCATATATTTT.

The CDR3: CATLAGGFYEQYF. The CDR3 DNA reads TGTGCCACCTTAGCGGGAGGATTTTACGAGCAGTACTTC. The V call is TRBV28, the J call TRBJ2-7; 10 bases fit TRBD2. Germline CDR1 is MDHEN and CDR2 is SYDVKM. Germline trimming cut 10 bases from V and 4 bases from J; bases unmatched to any gene: 7. The CDR3 covers 13 residues.

CDR3 protein: CASSQARGAGNTIYF. The CDR3 DNA sequence: TGCGCCAGCAGCCAAGCACGGGGGGCCGGAAACACCATATATTTT. The rearrangement joins TRBV4-3 to TRBJ1-3; a possible D gene is TRBD1 (6 bases). The CDR3 is 15 amino acids. The V end lost 1 base, the J end lost 4 bases, and 11 bases lay between the germline ends. Germline V lookup: CDR1 LGHNA, CDR2 YSLEER.

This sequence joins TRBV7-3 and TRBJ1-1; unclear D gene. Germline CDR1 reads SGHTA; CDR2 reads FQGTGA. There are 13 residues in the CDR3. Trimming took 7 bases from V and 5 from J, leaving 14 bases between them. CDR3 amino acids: CASKPAGLTEAFF. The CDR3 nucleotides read TGTGCCAGCAAACCTGCGGGGTTAACTGAAGCTTTCTTT.

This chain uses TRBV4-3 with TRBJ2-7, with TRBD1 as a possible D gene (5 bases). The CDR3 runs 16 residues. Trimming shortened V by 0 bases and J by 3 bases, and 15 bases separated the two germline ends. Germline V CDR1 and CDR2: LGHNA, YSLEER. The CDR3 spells CASSQDGTDSLYEQYF. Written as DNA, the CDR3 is TGCGCCAGCAGCCAAGATGGTACAGACAGCCTCTACGAGCAGTACTTC.

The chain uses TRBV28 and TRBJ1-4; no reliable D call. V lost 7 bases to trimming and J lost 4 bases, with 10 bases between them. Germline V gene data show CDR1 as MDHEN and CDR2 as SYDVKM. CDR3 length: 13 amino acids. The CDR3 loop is CASNSRYNEKLFF. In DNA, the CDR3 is TGTGCCAGCAATAGTAGGTATAATGAAAAACTGTTTTTT.

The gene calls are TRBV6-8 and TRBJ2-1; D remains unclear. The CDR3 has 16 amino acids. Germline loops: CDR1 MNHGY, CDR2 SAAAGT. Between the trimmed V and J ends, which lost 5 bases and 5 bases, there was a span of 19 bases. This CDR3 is CASSPSRRYPNNEQFF. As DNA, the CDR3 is TGTGCCAGCAGTCCCTCCCGGAGATACCCAAACAATGAGCAGTTCTTC.

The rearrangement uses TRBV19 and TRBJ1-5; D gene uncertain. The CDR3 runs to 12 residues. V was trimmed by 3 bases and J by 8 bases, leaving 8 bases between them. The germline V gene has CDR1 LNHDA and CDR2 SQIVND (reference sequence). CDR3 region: CASSIGPKPQHF. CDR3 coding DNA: TGTGCCAGTAGTATCGGGCCCAAGCCCCAGCATTTT. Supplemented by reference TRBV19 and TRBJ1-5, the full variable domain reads DGGITQSPKYLFRKEGQNVTLSCEQNLNHDAMYWYRQDPGQGLRLIYYSQIVNDFQKGDIAEGYSVSREKKESFPLTVTSAQKNPTAFYLCASSIGPKPQHFGDGTRLSIL.

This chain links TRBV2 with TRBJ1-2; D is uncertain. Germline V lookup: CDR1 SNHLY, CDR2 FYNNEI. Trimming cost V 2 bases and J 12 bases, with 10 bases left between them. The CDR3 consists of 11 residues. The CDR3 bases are TGTGCCAGCAGTGAACCCTACATACACACCTTC. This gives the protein CASSEPYIHTF.

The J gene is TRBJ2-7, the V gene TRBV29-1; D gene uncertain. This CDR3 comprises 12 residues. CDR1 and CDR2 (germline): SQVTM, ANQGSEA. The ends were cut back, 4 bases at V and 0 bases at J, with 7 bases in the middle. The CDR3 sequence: CSVGMGSYEQYF. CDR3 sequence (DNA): TGCAGCGTTGGTATGGGCTCCTACGAGCAGTACTTC.

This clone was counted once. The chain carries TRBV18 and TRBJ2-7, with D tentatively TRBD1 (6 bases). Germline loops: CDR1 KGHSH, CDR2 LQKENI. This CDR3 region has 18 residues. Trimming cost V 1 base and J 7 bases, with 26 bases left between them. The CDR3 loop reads CASSPLSWSGGLMGEQYF. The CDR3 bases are TGTGCCAGCTCACCACTTTCCTGGTCTGGGGGCCTCATGGGAGAGCAGTACTTC. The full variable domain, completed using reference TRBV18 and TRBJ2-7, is NAGVMQNPRHLVRRRGQEARLRCSPMKGHSHVYWYRQLPEEGLKFMVYLQKENIIDESGMPKERFSAEFPKEGPSILRIQQVVRGDSAAYFCASSPLSWSGGLMGEQYFGPGTRLTVT.

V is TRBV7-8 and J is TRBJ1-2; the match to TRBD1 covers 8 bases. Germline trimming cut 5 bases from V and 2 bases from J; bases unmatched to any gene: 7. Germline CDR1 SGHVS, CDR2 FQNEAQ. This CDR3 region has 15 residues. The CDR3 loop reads CASSPFTGGNYGYTF. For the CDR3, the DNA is TGTGCCAGCAGCCCATTCACAGGGGGGAACTATGGCTACACCTTC.

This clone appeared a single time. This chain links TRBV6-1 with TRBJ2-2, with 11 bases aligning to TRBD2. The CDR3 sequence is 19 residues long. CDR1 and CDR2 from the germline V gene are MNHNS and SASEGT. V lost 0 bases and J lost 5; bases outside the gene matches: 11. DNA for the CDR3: TGTGCCAGCAGTGAAGCGGGACTAGCGGCCGGAACGGGGACCGGGGAGCTGTTTTTT. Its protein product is CASSEAGLAAGTGTGELFF.

As DNA, the CDR3 is TGTGCCAGCAGCGGTCCGGGACTAGCGGATAGCTCCTACAATGAGCAGTTCTTC. Protein sequence: CASSGPGLADSSYNEQFF. The chain joins TRBV9 to TRBJ2-1; 11 bases align to TRBD2. The CDR3 extends over 18 amino acids. CDR1 is SGDLS and CDR2 is YYNGEE in the germline V gene. With 3 bases clipped from V and 0 bases from J, the junction kept 8 bases outside the gene matches. Full variable domain (remainder filled in from reference TRBV9 and TRBJ2-1): DSGVTQTPKHLITATGQRVTLRCSPRSGDLSVYWYQQSLDQGLQFLIQYYNGEERAKGNILERFSAQQFPDLHSELNLSSLELGDSALYFCASSGPGLADSSYNEQFFGPGTRLTVL.

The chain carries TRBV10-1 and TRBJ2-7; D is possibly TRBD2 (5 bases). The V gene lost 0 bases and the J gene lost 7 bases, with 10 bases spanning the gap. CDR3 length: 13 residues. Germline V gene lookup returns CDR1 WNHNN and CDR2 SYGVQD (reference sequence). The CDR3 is CASSESPGLEQYF. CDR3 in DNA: TGCGCCAGCAGTGAGTCGCCCGGACTTGAGCAGTACTTC.

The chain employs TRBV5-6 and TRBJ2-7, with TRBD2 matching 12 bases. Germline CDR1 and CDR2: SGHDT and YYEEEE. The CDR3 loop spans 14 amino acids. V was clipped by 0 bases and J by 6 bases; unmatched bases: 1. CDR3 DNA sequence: TGTGCCAGCAGCTTGGGACTAGCGGGAGTCGAGCAGTACTTC. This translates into CASSLGLAGVEQYF.

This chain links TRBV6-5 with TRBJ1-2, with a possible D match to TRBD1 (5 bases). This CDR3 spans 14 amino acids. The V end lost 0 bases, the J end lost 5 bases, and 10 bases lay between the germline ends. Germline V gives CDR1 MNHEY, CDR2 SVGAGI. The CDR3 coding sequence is TGTGCCAGCAGTTACTCGATGGGACCATATGGCTACACCTTC. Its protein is CASSYSMGPYGYTF.

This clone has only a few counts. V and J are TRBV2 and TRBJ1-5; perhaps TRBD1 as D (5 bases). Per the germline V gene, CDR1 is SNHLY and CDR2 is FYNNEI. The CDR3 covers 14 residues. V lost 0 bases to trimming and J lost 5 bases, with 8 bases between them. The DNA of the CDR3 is TGTGCCAGCAGTGAAGCGACAGTTTATCAGCCCCAGCATTTT. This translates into CASSEATVYQPQHF.

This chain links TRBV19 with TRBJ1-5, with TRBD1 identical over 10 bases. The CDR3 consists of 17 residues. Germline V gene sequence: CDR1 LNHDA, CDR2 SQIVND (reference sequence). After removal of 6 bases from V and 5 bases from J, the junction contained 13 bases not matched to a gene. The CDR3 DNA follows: TGTGCCAGTAGAACCGGGACAGGGGCAGTGATCTATCAGCCCCAGCATTTT. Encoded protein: CASRTGTGAVIYQPQHF.

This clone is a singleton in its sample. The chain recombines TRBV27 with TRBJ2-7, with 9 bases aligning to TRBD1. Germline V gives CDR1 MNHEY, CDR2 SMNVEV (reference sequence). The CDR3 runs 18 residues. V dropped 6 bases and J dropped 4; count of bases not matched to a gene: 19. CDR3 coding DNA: TGTGCCAGCAGACGACCGGGACAGGGATCCGTTCCGATTTACGAGCAGTACTTC. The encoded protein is CASRRPGQGSVPIYEQYF.

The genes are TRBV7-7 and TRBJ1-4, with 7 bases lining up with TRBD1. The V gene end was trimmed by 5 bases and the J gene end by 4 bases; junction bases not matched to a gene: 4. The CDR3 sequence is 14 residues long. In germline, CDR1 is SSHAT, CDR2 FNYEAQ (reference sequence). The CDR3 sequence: CASSPGQSNEKLFF. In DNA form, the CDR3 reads TGTGCCAGCAGCCCGGGACAGAGTAATGAAAAACTGTTTTTT.

CDR3 bases: TGCGCCAGCACTCGGGGAATGGACACCGGGGAGCTGTTTTTT. It yields the protein CASTRGMDTGELFF. V usage is TRBV5-1 and J usage is TRBJ2-2; possible D gene TRBD2, 5 bases. V was clipped by 6 bases and J by 3 bases, with 12 bases between them. The germline CDR1 and CDR2 sequences are SGHRS and YFSETQ. This CDR3 contains 14 residues.

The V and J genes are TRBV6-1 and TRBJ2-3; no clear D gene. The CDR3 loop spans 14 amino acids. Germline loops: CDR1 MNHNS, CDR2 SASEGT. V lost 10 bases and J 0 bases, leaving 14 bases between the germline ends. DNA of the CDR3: TGTGCCACCAGAGGACCCTTAAGCACAGATACGCAGTATTTT. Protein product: CATRGPLSTDTQYF.